These 15 T cell receptor beta chains were all obtained from the same sample, sequenced in a study of tumor-infiltrating lymphocytes in primary liver carcinoma. Co-extracted RNA and DNA came from around 20-30 mg of unsorted bulk tissue. The template, approximately 500 ng total RNA, yielded TCR beta cDNA made with a constant-region primer. Each TCR beta library was derived from three nested multiplex PCR rounds that employed slightly modified ARM-PCR. With TRBV1-TRBV30 forward primers and a C-beta reverse primer, the first two PCR rounds were run for approximately 9 cycles each. MiXCR was run by TCRdb on the multiplex PCR reads, yielding one entry per CDR3 protein. Of 90,000 to 100,000 distinct CDR3 sequences in the sample, roughly 69% are singletons; the top ten hold around 9.5%. Sequencing was carried out using liver tumor tissue from sampling region 5. Subset described: tumor region T5, tumor centre. These receptors originate from a woman aged 55-75 years with primary liver carcinoma and hepatitis B virus infection.

This clonotype came up a few times. This rearrangement joins TRBV29-1 to TRBJ2-5, with 10 bases that match TRBD2. The CDR3 runs 13 residues. Germline V gives CDR1 SQVTM, CDR2 ANQGSEA. The CDR3 reads CNHSGRAEETQYF. The CDR3, as DNA: TGCAATCACAGCGGGAGGGCCGAGGAGACCCAGTACTTC.

With respect to this clonotype: A read error is possible here, since a much larger clone lies one base away. Written as DNA, the CDR3 is TGTGCCAGCAGCTTACAACATAGCGGGAGTTTCGACGAGCAGTACTTC. This translates into CASSLQHSGSFDEQYF. The chain couples TRBV7-9 to TRBJ2-7, with TRBD2 matching over 9 bases. CDR3 length: 16 amino acids. Germline CDR1 reads SEHNR; CDR2 reads FQNEAQ (reference sequence). The V and J ends lost 2 bases and 5 bases, in that order; junction bases with no gene match: 10. The full variable domain, completed using reference TRBV7-9 and TRBJ2-7, is DTGVSQNPRHKITKRGQNVTFRCDPISEHNRLYWYRQTLGQGPEFLTYFQNEAQLEKSRLLSDRFSAERPKGSFSTLEIQRTEQGDSAMYLCASSLQHSGSFDEQYFGPGTRLTVT.

To note about this clonotype: A much larger clone differs by one base, so this may be a read error. J is TRBJ2-1 and V is TRBV14; maybe TRBD2 (5 bases). Germline CDR1 and CDR2: SGHDN and FVKESK. Between the trimmed V and J ends, which lost 0 bases and 8 bases, there was a span of 11 bases. CDR3 length: 14 amino acids. The CDR3: CASSQDTGYDEQFF. CDR3 bases: TGTGCCAGCAGCCAAGATACGGGGTACGATGAGCAGTTCTTC.

Notes on this clonotype: Since the CDR3 does not end with the conserved phenylalanine or tryptophan, this likely comes from a read error. V and J are TRBV12-3 or TRBV12-4 and TRBJ2-1; D unclear. Matching the DNA end better, TRBJ2-7 makes the J call doubtful. The CDR3 is made up of 11 amino acids. This CDR3 reads CASSWGRTQYL. The CDR3 bases are TGTGCCAGCAGTTGGGGTAGGACGCAGTACCTC.

Of note for this clonotype: At one of its ends the junction is not consistent with the germline gene, which may arise from a read error. The chain uses TRBV11-2 and TRBJ1-2, with D unresolved. This CDR3 has 16 amino acids. The germline V gene encodes CDR1 SGHAT and CDR2 FQNNGV. In DNA, the CDR3 is TGTGTCAGCAGTCCAGCCTCGGGGAGGCCTAACTATGGCTACACCTTC. Its translation: CVSSPASGRPNYGYTF.

Concerning this clonotype itself: Since no conserved phenylalanine or tryptophan closes the CDR3, a read error is the likely cause. This rearrangement joins TRBV11-3 to TRBJ2-7; 11 bases are shared with TRBD1. CDR1 and CDR2 (germline): SGHNT, YENEEA. CDR3 length: 15 residues. The DNA for the CDR3 is TGTGCCATCAGCCCCTGGACAGGGGGCAACTACGAGCAGTACTAC. Its translation is CAISPWTGGNYEQYY.

This clonotype was picked up a small number of times. A single base separates this from a much larger clone, so it may be a read error. The conserved final phenylalanine or tryptophan is absent from the CDR3, which likely points to a read error. CDR3 residues: CASSEGPESGEQFL. CDR3 DNA: TGCGCCAGCAGTGAGGGACCCGAGAGCGGCGAGCAGTTCCTC. This rearrangement joins TRBV10-1 to TRBJ2-1; the D gene is possibly TRBD2 (5 bases). Looked up from germline, CDR1 is WNHNN and CDR2 is SYGVQD (reference sequence). There are 14 residues in the CDR3. Trimming left V 2 bases short and J 10 bases short, with 15 bases between.

Worth noting for this clonotype: Relative to the germline gene, one junction end is altered; a read error may explain this. V and J are TRBV11-2 and TRBJ2-6; D may be TRBD1 (5 bases). Germline loops: CDR1 SGHAT, CDR2 FQNNGV. CDR3 length: 14 residues. CDR3 amino acids: CVSSTVTGANAMTF. CDR3 coding DNA: TGTGTCAGCTCGACAGTAACTGGGGCCAACGCCATGACTTTC.

A word on this clonotype: One end of the junction fails to match germline, which may point to a read error. The J gene is TRBJ2-1, the V gene TRBV11-3; D not certain. Germline loops: CDR1 SGHNT, CDR2 YENEEA. This CDR3 has 14 residues. CDR3 protein: CASNLGESNNEQFF. The CDR3 coding sequence is TGTGCCAGCAACTTAGGCGAGAGCAATAATGAGCAGTTCTTC.

This clonotype was found a few times. A much larger clone differs from this one at a single base, so this may be a read error. The CDR3 loop is CASRPASPYNEQFF. In DNA, the CDR3 is TGTGCCAGCAGGCCGGCGAGCCCCTACAATGAGCAGTTCTTC. The genes are TRBV6-6 and TRBJ2-1; no clear D gene. Germline loops: CDR1 MNHNY, CDR2 SVGAGI (reference sequence). V was shortened by 6 bases and J by 2 bases, with 11 bases between the two germline ends. CDR3 size: 14 residues.

For this clonotype: The junction differs from germline at one of its ends, possibly a read error. CDR3 nucleotides: TGCGCCAGCAGTTACTCCCCCCTAGCGGGCGCCAATGAGCAGTCCTTC. It yields the protein CASSYSPLAGANEQSF. This chain uses TRBV6-6 with TRBJ2-1, with 8 nucleotides matching TRBD2. The germline V gene has CDR1 MNHNY and CDR2 SVGAGI (reference sequence). The CDR3 is made up of 16 amino acids.

With respect to this clonotype: The CDR3 carries no conserved terminal phenylalanine or tryptophan, so it likely arises from a read error. The chain couples TRBV11-3 to TRBJ1-1; the D is unclear. V lost 0 bases and J lost 5, with 16 bases in between. The CDR3 runs to 16 residues. CDR1 SGHNT and CDR2 YENEEA come from the germline V gene. The chain's CDR3 is CASSLDRAGPSTEAFL. CDR3 nucleotide sequence: TGTGCCAGCAGCTTAGATCGGGCTGGACCGTCGACTGAAGCTTTCCTT.

In regard to this clonotype: A much larger clone differs by one base, so this may be a read error. The chain uses TRBV28 and TRBJ2-7; 9 positions agree with TRBD1. The V gene's germline CDR1 is MDHEN and CDR2 SYDVKM. The CDR3 has 15 amino acids. V lost 6 bases to trimming and J lost 5 bases; unmatched junction nucleotides: 11. In DNA, the CDR3 is TGTGCCAGCAGGGAAGGACAGGGGACTTTGAACGAGCAGTACTTC. Residues: CASREGQGTLNEQYF.

The chain employs TRBV19 and TRBJ1-1; 8 bases are shared with TRBD1. The V and J ends lost 5 bases and 5 bases, in that order; junction bases with no gene match: 7. Germline V CDR1 and CDR2: LNHDA, SQIVND (reference sequence). The CDR3 runs to 14 residues. This CDR3 reads CASSPDRARTEAFF. The CDR3 coding sequence is TGTGCCAGTAGTCCGGACAGGGCCCGAACTGAAGCTTTCTTT.

Concerning this clonotype: One base away lies a much larger clone, so this may be a sequencing read error. V gene TRBV5-5 combines with J gene TRBJ2-1, with D unresolved. Germline CDR1 reads SGHKS; CDR2 reads YYEKEE (reference sequence). The V gene lost 4 bases and the J gene lost 5 bases, with 13 bases spanning the gap. This CDR3 is built from 14 residues. CDR3 DNA sequence: TGTGCCAGCAGCCTTGACAAGGGCAACAATGAGCAGTTCTTC. This encodes CASSLDKGNNEQFF.